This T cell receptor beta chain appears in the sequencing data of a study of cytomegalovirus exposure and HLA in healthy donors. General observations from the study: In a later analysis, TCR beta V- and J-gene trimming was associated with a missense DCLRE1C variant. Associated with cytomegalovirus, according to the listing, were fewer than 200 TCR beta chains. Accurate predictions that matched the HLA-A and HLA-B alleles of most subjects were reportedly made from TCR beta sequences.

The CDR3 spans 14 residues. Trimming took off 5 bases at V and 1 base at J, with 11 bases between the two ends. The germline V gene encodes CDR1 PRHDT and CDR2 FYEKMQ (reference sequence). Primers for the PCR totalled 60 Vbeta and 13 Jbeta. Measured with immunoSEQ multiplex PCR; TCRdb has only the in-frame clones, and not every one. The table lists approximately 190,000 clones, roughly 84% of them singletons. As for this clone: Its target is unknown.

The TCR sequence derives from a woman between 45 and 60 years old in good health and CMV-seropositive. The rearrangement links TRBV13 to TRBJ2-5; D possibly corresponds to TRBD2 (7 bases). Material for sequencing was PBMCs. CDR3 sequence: CASSPRGRQETQYF. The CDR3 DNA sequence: TGTGCCAGCAGCCCGCGGGGGCGCCAAGAGACCCAGTACTTC.